This is a list of T cell receptor beta chains from one sample in a study of blood T cell repertoires in COVID-19. TCRdb's copy holds only in-frame clones and misses some; the assay was immunoSEQ multiplex PCR. The repertoire consists of about 220,000 clones, with 82% occurring once and the leading ten covering approximately 3.6%. The sample was PBMCs or T cells enriched from blood (not recorded which). Receptors originate from a woman in her sixties who had recovered from COVID-19. CDR3s include the opening cysteine and the closing phenylalanine or tryptophan. D genes are given only for firm matches. Clone size is given for some rows only: seen once, a few or many times, or a class if the clone is expanded.

v_gene,d_gene,abundance,j_gene,CDR3aa,CDR3nt
TRBV7-9,-,-,TRBJ2-3,CASSLGAPSTDTQYF,TGTGCCAGCAGCTTAGGAGCCCCTAGCACAGATACGCAGTATTTT
TRBV7-2,-,-,TRBJ1-6,CASSPKGGGVGSPLHF,TGTGCCAGCAGCCCCAAAGGGGGGGGAGTAGGTTCACCCCTCCACTTT
TRBV10-1,TRBD1,-,TRBJ2-2,CASRDPGTGHTGELFF,TGCGCCAGCAGGGATCCCGGGACAGGGCACACCGGGGAGCTGTTTTTT
TRBV21-1,-,-,TRBJ2-4,CASSKWGRGQGHFYAKNIQYF,TGTGCCAGCAGCAAATGGGGCAGAGGACAGGGGCACTTTTATGCCAAAAACATTCAGTACTTC
TRBV5-4,TRBD1,many,TRBJ2-7,CASSLGLSGTGTYEQYF,TGTGCCAGCAGCTTGGGCCTATCCGGGACAGGTACCTACGAGCAGTACTTC
TRBV25-1,TRBD1,once,TRBJ2-2,CASSVTGTGNTGELFF,TGTGCCAGCAGTGTAACCGGGACAGGGAACACCGGGGAGCTGTTTTTT
TRBV11-2,-,few,TRBJ1-1,CASSFQGDTEAFF,TGTGCCAGCAGCTTTCAGGGCGACACTGAAGCTTTCTTT
TRBV19,-,-,TRBJ2-2,CASSSLVEGGELFF,TGTGCCAGTAGTTCGCTAGTTGAGGGCGGGGAGCTGTTTTTT
TRBV7-9,-,few,TRBJ1-6,CASSLEPNSPLHF,TGTGCCAGCAGTCTGGAGCCAAATTCACCCCTCCACTTT
TRBV3-1/TRBV3-2,-,-,TRBJ1-1,CASSTVRGEAFF,TGTGCCAGTTCGACAGTAAGGGGTGAAGCTTTCTTT
TRBV3-1/TRBV3-2,-,-,TRBJ2-1,CASSPWTSLYYNEQFF,TGTGCCAGCAGCCCGTGGACAAGCCTTTACTACAATGAGCAGTTCTTC
TRBV4-2,-,-,TRBJ2-3,CASSQEEGSADTQYF,TGTGCCAGCAGCCAAGAGGAGGGAAGCGCAGATACGCAGTATTTT
TRBV6-4,TRBD2,many,TRBJ2-1,CASSEGGRLAGADEQFF,TGTGCCAGCAGTGAAGGGGGGCGACTAGCGGGGGCCGATGAGCAGTTCTTC
TRBV19,-,-,TRBJ1-5,CASSYSWGDYSNQPQHF,TGTGCCAGTAGTTATTCTTGGGGCGATTATAGCAATCAGCCCCAGCATTTT
TRBV6-5,TRBD1,-,TRBJ1-5,CASSSGQGLNQPQHF,TGTGCCAGCAGTTCGGGACAGGGTTTAAATCAGCCCCAGCATTTT
TRBV5-1,-,-,TRBJ1-5,CASSWAPQHF,TGCGCCAGCAGCTGGGCGCCCCAGCATTTT
TRBV29-1,-,-,TRBJ2-7,CSVEVAPYEQYF,TGCAGCGTTGAAGTAGCCCCCTACGAGCAGTACTTC
TRBV15,-,few,TRBJ1-5,CATSRDQGLGTDSNQPQHF,TGTGCCACCAGCAGAGATCAGGGACTGGGGACGGATAGCAATCAGCCCCAGCATTTT
TRBV4-2,-,-,TRBJ2-2,CASSHFVYTGELFF,TGTGCCAGCAGCCATTTCGTGTACACCGGGGAGCTGTTTTTT
TRBV19,TRBD2,-,TRBJ2-5,CASMSGGETQYF,TGTGCCAGTATGTCGGGGGGGGAGACCCAGTACTTC
TRBV6-2/TRBV6-3,-,many,TRBJ1-1,CASSLQGGTEAFF,TGTGCCAGCAGTTTACAGGGAGGGACTGAAGCTTTCTTT
TRBV6-2/TRBV6-3,TRBD2,-,TRBJ2-3,CASSYTLAGPQYF,TGTGCCAGCAGTTACACCTTAGCGGGCCCGCAGTATTTT
TRBV5-1,TRBD2,-,TRBJ2-1,CASSLVRDGGARSNEQFF,TGCGCCAGCAGCTTGGTTCGGGACGGGGGGGCCCGTTCCAATGAGCAGTTCTTC
TRBV21-1,-,-,TRBJ1-1,CATEKPGQGRAFF,TGTGCCACCGAAAAGCCGGGACAGGGACGAGCTTTCTTT
TRBV7-9,TRBD1,-,TRBJ2-7,CAITTGATYEQYF,TGTGCCATTACGACAGGGGCTACCTACGAGCAGTACTTC
TRBV14,TRBD2,-,TRBJ2-1,CASSRLAGYNEQFF,TGTGCCAGCAGCCGACTAGCGGGGTACAATGAGCAGTTCTTC
TRBV27,-,-,TRBJ1-6,CASSLNTRNSPLHF,TGTGCCAGCAGTTTAAACACCCGTAATTCACCCCTCCACTTT
TRBV5-1,-,-,TRBJ2-2,CASSLEVRAGTGELFF,TGCGCCAGCAGCTTGGAGGTCAGGGCGGGGACCGGGGAGCTGTTTTTT
TRBV6-1,TRBD1,once,TRBJ1-3,CASSLGQGAGNTIYF,TGTGCCAGCAGTTTAGGACAGGGGGCTGGAAACACCATATATTTT
TRBV7-2,-,-,TRBJ1-2,CASSLPGLFYGYTF,TGTGCCAGCAGCTTACCAGGATTGTTCTATGGCTACACCTTC
TRBV30,-,-,TRBJ2-7,CAWSVPGSGEQYF,TGTGCCTGGAGTGTACCGGGTAGTGGCGAGCAGTACTTC
TRBV4-3,-,few,TRBJ2-3,CASSQGADTQYF,TGCGCCAGCAGCCAAGGGGCCGATACGCAGTATTTT